This T cell receptor (beta chain) was found in a study of T cells expressing NK-cell markers. For the study at large: Sorted CD3+CD56+NKG2C+, CD3+CD56+NKG2C- and CD3+CD56-NKG2C+ T cells supplied TCR beta repertoires. Sequenced donors, eight in total, included seven who were HCMV-seropositive and one who was seronegative. Study-level results: The CD3+CD56-NKG2C+ fraction was also led by these clonotypes in a handful of donors. The study did not resolve the HCMV specificity of expanded NKG2C+ T cell clones.

The CDR3 is 15 amino acids. CDR1 and CDR2 (germline): LGHDT, YNNKEL (reference sequence). Of note for this clonotype: No antigen is known for it.

TCRdb reprocessed the 5' RACE reads; each CDR3 protein has one entry and no DNA is given. This sample's table has approximately 550,000 distinct CDR3 sequences. The TCR comes from a man between 18 and 29 years old in good health. The material sequenced was blood T cells: a sorted CD56 or NKG2C T cell subset, CD4+ or CD8+ T cells, or bulk PBMC T cells (not recorded which). The V call is TRBV3-1, the J call TRBJ2-7; the D gene TCRdb calls, TRBD1, cannot be checked with no DNA. CDR3 sequence reads: CASSQDGGPDYEQYF.